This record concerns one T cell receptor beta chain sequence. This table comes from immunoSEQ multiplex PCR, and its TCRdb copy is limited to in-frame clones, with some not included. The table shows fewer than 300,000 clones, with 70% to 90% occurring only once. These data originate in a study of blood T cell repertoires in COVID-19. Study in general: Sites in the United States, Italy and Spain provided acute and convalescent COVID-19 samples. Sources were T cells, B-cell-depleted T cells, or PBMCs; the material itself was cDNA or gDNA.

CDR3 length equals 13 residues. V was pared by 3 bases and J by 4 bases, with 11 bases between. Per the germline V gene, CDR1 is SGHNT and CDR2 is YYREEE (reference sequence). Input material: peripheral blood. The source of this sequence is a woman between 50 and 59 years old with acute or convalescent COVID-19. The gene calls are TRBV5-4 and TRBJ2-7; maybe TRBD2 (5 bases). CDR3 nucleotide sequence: TGTGCCAGCAGCTATTTCGGGGTATACGAGCAGTACTTC. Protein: CASSYFGVYEQYF.